A single sample gave rise to the 14 T cell receptor beta chains below, sequenced in a study of metastatic and nonmetastatic thyroid tumors. TCRdb re-clonotyped the PCR reads via MiXCR. The sample has approximately 20,000 clones, over 25% seen once. There were no patients who had received any treatment before thyroid surgery. The sequencing sample was made of adjacent normal tissue. Every receptor here comes from a female donor with papillary thyroid cancer or a benign thyroid nodule (not recorded which). Some clones in this sample may be carry-over from other donors' samples.

This clone was seen only a few times. The chain recombines TRBV6-5 with TRBJ2-5, with a possible D match to TRBD1 (6 bases). The CDR3 has 15 residues. Germline-derived CDR1 and CDR2 are MNHEY and SVGAGI. V shed 0 bases and J shed 5 bases, with 13 bases lying between them. CDR3 amino acids: CASSYSGRGYETQYF. The CDR3 coding sequence is TGTGCCAGCAGTTACTCCGGCAGGGGTTACGAGACCCAGTACTTC.

The V and J genes are TRBV18 and TRBJ2-7, with D hard to call. Germline-derived CDR1 and CDR2 are KGHSH and LQKENI. Trimming cost V 1 base and J 6 bases, with 13 bases left between them. The CDR3 consists of 14 residues. The CDR3 coding sequence is TGTGCCAGCTCACCACTTGGGATAGTAGGCGAGCAGTACTTC. Encoded protein: CASSPLGIVGEQYF.

This clone was counted many times. The V call is TRBV12-3 or TRBV12-4, the J call TRBJ1-1, with D unclear. The V end was cut by 1 base, the J end by 3 bases, with 6 bases between. CDR3 length: 13 amino acids. As DNA, the CDR3 is TGTGCCAGCAGTTTAGAGATTTACACTGAAGCTTTCTTT. The encoded protein is CASSLEIYTEAFF.

This clone was counted a few times. The chain employs TRBV6-5 and TRBJ2-7; TRBD2 matches 8 bases. CDR1 and CDR2 (germline): MNHEY, SVGAGI. V lost 2 bases, J lost 5 bases, and 14 bases stayed unmatched. This CDR3 comprises 17 residues. This CDR3 reads CASSYAPPSAGDDEQYF. For the CDR3, the DNA is TGTGCCAGCAGTTACGCCCCCCCGTCAGCGGGAGACGACGAGCAGTACTTC.

This clone was detected a few times. The V gene is TRBV6-1, the J gene TRBJ1-1; D is ambiguous. The CDR3 has 14 amino acids. Germline V gene sequence: CDR1 MNHNS, CDR2 SASEGT. V was pared by 4 bases and J by 0 bases, with 9 bases between. This CDR3 reads CASSGVLLNTEAFF. The CDR3 DNA follows: TGTGCCAGCAGTGGGGTGCTCTTGAACACTGAAGCTTTCTTT.

The table lists this clone with a few counts. The CDR3 here is CASSLSRDTEAFF. DNA of the CDR3: TGTGCCAGCAGTTTATCAAGGGACACTGAAGCTTTCTTT. The rearrangement joins TRBV6-2 or TRBV6-3 to TRBJ1-1; no clear D gene. CDR1 MNHEY and CDR2 SVGEGT come from the germline V gene. Trimming stripped 4 bases from V and 3 bases from J, with 9 bases between. The length of the CDR3 is 13 residues.

This clone is judged medium-sized. The V gene is TRBV20-1, the J gene TRBJ1-2; TRBD1 agrees at 7 bases. J gave up 4 bases and V 6 bases, and 8 bases lay outside the gene matches. The CDR3 covers 13 residues. Germline V gene data show CDR1 as DFQATT and CDR2 as SNEGSKA (reference sequence). Here the CDR3 reads CSAQGGMGYGYTF. The CDR3 DNA sequence: TGCAGTGCCCAGGGGGGTATGGGCTATGGCTACACCTTC.

This clone is medium-sized by share. This chain joins TRBV5-1 and TRBJ1-2, with D unresolved. This CDR3 has 13 residues. Germline CDR1 and CDR2: SGHRS and YFSETQ. The germline V and J ends were trimmed by 1 base and 7 bases, with 11 bases remaining between them. CDR3 in DNA: TGCGCCAGCAGCTTGCTAGGGATCGCTGGCTACACCTTC. It yields the protein CASSLLGIAGYTF.

This clone was picked up a small number of times. V and J are TRBV7-9 and TRBJ1-6; D unresolved. Germline values: CDR1 SEHNR, CDR2 FQNEAQ (reference sequence). The CDR3 has 12 amino acids. With 1 base removed from V and 9 bases from J, the gap between germline ends came to 4 bases. The DNA of the CDR3 is TGTGCCAGCAGCTTAGAGGTTTCACCCCTCCACTTT. Amino acid sequence: CASSLEVSPLHF.

This clone was picked up many times. V is TRBV28 and J is TRBJ2-5, with D unresolved. V was clipped by 3 bases and J by 9 bases, with 11 bases between them. Germline loops: CDR1 MDHEN, CDR2 SYDVKM. The CDR3 length is 12 residues. The CDR3 loop reads CASSFVARAQYF. The CDR3 bases are TGTGCCAGCAGTTTTGTAGCCCGAGCCCAGTACTTC. Full variable domain (outside the CDR3, taken from reference TRBV28 and TRBJ2-5): DVKVTQSSRYLVKRTGEKVFLECVQDMDHENMFWYRQDPGLGLRLIYFSYDVKMKEKGDIPEGYSVSREKKERFSLILESASTNQTSMYLCASSFVARAQYFGPGTRLLVL.

As for this clone: The CDR3 ends on some other residue instead of the conserved phenylalanine or tryptophan, so this is likely a read error. The rearrangement links TRBV5-1 to TRBJ2-3, with a tentative D call TRBD1 (6 bases). This CDR3 comprises 14 residues. The germline V gene encodes CDR1 SGHRS and CDR2 YFSETQ. V lost 5 bases to trimming and J lost 6 bases, with 16 bases between them. In DNA form, the CDR3 reads TGCGCCAGCAGGCACCAAAGCAGGGGCGATACGCAGTATCTT. Protein: CASRHQSRGDTQYL.

The gene calls are TRBV2 and TRBJ2-7, with 11 bases fitting TRBD1. There are 13 residues in the CDR3. CDR1 is SNHLY, CDR2 FYNNEI, per germline. V was clipped by 6 bases and J by 6 bases; unmatched bases: 4. The CDR3 protein is CASSLGQGAEQYF. In nucleotides, the CDR3 is TGTGCCAGCAGCTTAGGACAGGGGGCCGAGCAGTACTTC.

This clone occurred a few times. The V call is TRBV6-1, the J call TRBJ1-1; 7 nucleotides align to TRBD1. Per the germline V gene, CDR1 is MNHNS and CDR2 is SASEGT. Losses at the gene ends were 5 bases for V and 7 bases for J; bases not matched to a gene: 7. CDR3 length: 13 amino acids. This CDR3 reads CASSFPGTDEAFF. CDR3 sequence (DNA): TGTGCCAGCAGTTTCCCCGGGACAGATGAAGCTTTCTTT.

This clone has a handful of counts. This CDR3 fails to terminate in the conserved phenylalanine or tryptophan, so it likely reflects a read error. The limits of the CDR3 on the DNA are not certain, so only TCRdb's listed CDR3 is given. The chain combines TRBV30 with TRBJ1-2; no DNA check was done on the table's D call, TRBD1. CDR1 and CDR2 (germline): GTSNPN, SVGIG (reference sequence). The CDR3 is made up of 14 amino acids, end residues included. CDR3 region: CARSMGVDSYGHTL.